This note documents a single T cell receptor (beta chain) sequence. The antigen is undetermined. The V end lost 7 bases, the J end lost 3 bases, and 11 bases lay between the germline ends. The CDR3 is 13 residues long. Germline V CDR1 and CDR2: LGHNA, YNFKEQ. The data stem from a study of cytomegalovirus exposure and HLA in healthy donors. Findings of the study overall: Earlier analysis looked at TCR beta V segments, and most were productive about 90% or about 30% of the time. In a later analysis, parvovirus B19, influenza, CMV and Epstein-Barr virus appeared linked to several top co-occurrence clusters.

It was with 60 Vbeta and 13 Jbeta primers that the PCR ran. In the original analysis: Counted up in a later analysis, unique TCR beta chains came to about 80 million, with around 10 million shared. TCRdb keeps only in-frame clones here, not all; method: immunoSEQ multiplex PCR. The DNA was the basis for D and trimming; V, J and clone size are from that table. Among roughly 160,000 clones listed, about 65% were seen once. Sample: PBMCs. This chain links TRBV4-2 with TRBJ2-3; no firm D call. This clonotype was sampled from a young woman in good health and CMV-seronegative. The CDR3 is CASNEISTDTQYF. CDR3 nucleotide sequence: TGTGCCAGCAACGAAATCAGTACAGATACGCAGTATTTT.